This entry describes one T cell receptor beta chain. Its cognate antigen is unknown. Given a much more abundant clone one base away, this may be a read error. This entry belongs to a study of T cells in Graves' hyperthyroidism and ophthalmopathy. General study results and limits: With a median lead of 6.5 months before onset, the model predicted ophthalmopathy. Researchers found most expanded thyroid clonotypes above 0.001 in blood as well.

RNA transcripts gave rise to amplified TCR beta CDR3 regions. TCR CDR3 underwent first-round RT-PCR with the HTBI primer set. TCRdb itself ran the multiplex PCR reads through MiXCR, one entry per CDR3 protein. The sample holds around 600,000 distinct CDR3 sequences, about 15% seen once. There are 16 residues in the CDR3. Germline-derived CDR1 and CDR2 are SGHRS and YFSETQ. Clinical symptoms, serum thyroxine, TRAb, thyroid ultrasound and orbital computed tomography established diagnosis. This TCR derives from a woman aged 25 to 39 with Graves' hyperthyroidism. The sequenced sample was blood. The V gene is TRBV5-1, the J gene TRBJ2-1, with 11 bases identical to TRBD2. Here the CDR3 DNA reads TGCGCCAGCACCTTTCCTGGACTAGCGGGTTACAATGAGCAGCTCTTC. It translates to CASTFPGLAGYNEQLF.